The 18 T cell receptor beta chains below were found in one sample sequenced in a study of cytotoxic CD8 clonotypes in ibrutinib-treated CLL. Sequencing was performed with immunoSEQ multiplex PCR; in TCRdb, only in-frame clones are kept and a portion is missing. The profile shows some 70,000 clones, about two thirds of them singletons. The sample here was PBMCs, taken after 12 months of ibrutinib treatment. The receptors come from a human donor with chronic lymphocytic leukemia.

This clone appeared a few times. This sequence joins TRBV5-1 and TRBJ1-4; D is undetermined. The CDR3 extends over 14 amino acids. With 2 bases removed from V and 5 bases from J, the gap between germline ends came to 10 bases. The V gene's germline CDR1 is SGHRS and CDR2 YFSETQ. The CDR3 loop is CASSFRQPNEKLFF. The CDR3, as DNA: TGCGCCAGCAGCTTCCGCCAGCCCAATGAAAAACTGTTTTTT. Together with reference TRBV5-1 and TRBJ1-4, the CDR3 gives the full variable domain: KAGVTQTPRYLIKTRGQQVTLSCSPISGHRSVSWYQQTPGQGLQFLFEYFSETQRNKGNFPGRFSGRQFSNSRSEMNVSTLELGDSALYLCASSFRQPNEKLFFGSGTQLSVL.

V and J are TRBV15 and TRBJ1-1; D gene uncertain. Germline loops: CDR1 LNHNV, CDR2 YYDKDF (reference sequence). The CDR3 contains 17 residues. Trimming stripped 0 bases from V and 1 base from J, with 15 bases between. This CDR3 is CATSREGRRLKNTEAFF. CDR3 DNA: TGTGCCACCAGCAGAGAAGGTCGCCGACTAAAGAACACTGAAGCTTTCTTT.

The J gene is TRBJ2-7, the V gene TRBV9; 8 bases fit TRBD2. With V trimmed by 0 bases and J by 7 bases, 12 bases remained unmatched. CDR3 length equals 16 residues. Germline loops: CDR1 SGDLS, CDR2 YYNGEE. The CDR3 loop is CASSVGSSGGTGEQYF. The DNA of the CDR3 is TGTGCCAGCAGCGTAGGTTCCAGCGGGGGAACGGGTGAGCAGTACTTC. Supplemented by reference TRBV9 and TRBJ2-7, the full variable domain reads DSGVTQTPKHLITATGQRVTLRCSPRSGDLSVYWYQQSLDQGLQFLIQYYNGEERAKGNILERFSAQQFPDLHSELNLSSLELGDSALYFCASSVGSSGGTGEQYFGPGTRLTVT.

The chain employs TRBV29-1 and TRBJ2-1; D might be TRBD1 (5 bases). The germline V gene encodes CDR1 SQVTM and CDR2 ANQGSEA. The CDR3 is 13 amino acids. Trimming removed 7 bases from V and 7 bases from J, with 17 bases in between. Here the CDR3 DNA reads TGCAGCGGGAACGGACATAATGGGAATGAGCAGTTCTTC. Translation gives CSGNGHNGNEQFF.

This clone was seen more than once but under ten times. The chain uses TRBV10-3 and TRBJ1-1; D call uncertain. Per germline, CDR1 ENHRY and CDR2 SYGVKD. This CDR3 region has 13 residues. The V gene lost 3 bases and the J gene lost 1 base, with 6 bases spanning the gap. CDR3 in DNA: TGTGCCATCAGTGACAGAACGAACACTGAAGCTTTCTTT. It yields the protein CAISDRTNTEAFF.

This chain connects TRBV6-5 to TRBJ2-3; D ambiguous. The CDR3 is 13 amino acids. Germline CDR1 reads MNHEY; CDR2 reads SVGAGI. V gave up 7 bases and J gave up 11 bases, with 19 bases separating them. The DNA of the CDR3 is TGTGCCAGCACCCGAATGGAACGAAAAGTGCAGTATTTT. Amino acid sequence: CASTRMERKVQYF.

The rearrangement links TRBV30 to TRBJ2-2; 8 bases are a match to TRBD1. CDR3 length: 17 residues. From germline, CDR1 is GTSNPN and CDR2 SVGIG (reference sequence). V lost 1 base and J lost 7; bases outside the gene matches: 14. The chain's CDR3 is CAWSAYRTGRMNGELFF. The CDR3 bases are TGTGCCTGGAGTGCCTACCGGACAGGGAGGATGAACGGGGAGCTGTTTTTT.

This clone turned up a few times. The rearrangement uses TRBV2 and TRBJ2-7; 9 bases are a match to TRBD1. There are 14 residues in the CDR3. J gave up 7 bases and V 6 bases, and 10 bases lay outside the gene matches. Germline loops: CDR1 SNHLY, CDR2 FYNNEI. CDR3 DNA: TGTGCCAGCAGCTCCGGGACAGGGTTGGATGAGCAGTACTTC. Translating gives CASSSGTGLDEQYF.

This chain connects TRBV9 to TRBJ2-7, with TRBD1 identical over 9 bases. V gave up 4 bases and J gave up 5 bases; unmatched junction bases: 10. The CDR3 consists of 15 residues. Germline CDR1 SGDLS, CDR2 YYNGEE. The CDR3 sequence: CASSLGTGNAHEQYF. In DNA, the CDR3 is TGTGCCAGCAGCCTAGGGACAGGGAACGCCCACGAGCAGTACTTC.

This clone has a handful of counts. V usage is TRBV2 and J usage is TRBJ1-4; TRBD1 might be the D (6 bases). The germline V gene encodes CDR1 SNHLY and CDR2 FYNNEI. The CDR3 is 15 amino acids. V dropped 6 bases and J dropped 0 bases, with 11 bases sitting between them. The CDR3 DNA follows: TGTGCCAGCAGCCCCAGGACAGCAACTAATGAAAAACTGTTTTTT. This gives the protein CASSPRTATNEKLFF.

The chain is built from TRBV5-4 and TRBJ1-2, with D possibly TRBD1 on 6 matching bases. Germline CDR1 and CDR2: SGHNT and YYREEE (reference sequence). The CDR3 is 12 amino acids. The ends were cut back, 3 bases at V and 6 bases at J, with 9 bases in the middle. CDR3 amino acids: CASSSTGDGYTF. CDR3 nucleotides: TGTGCCAGCAGCTCGACAGGCGATGGCTACACCTTC.

The gene calls are TRBV9 and TRBJ2-6; D remains unclear. The CDR3 extends over 13 amino acids. V was trimmed by 0 bases and J by 2 bases, leaving 0 bases between them. Germline V gene data show CDR1 as SGDLS and CDR2 as YYNGEE. The CDR3 nucleotides read TGTGCCAGCAGCGTAGCTGGGGCCAACGTCCTGACTTTC. This codes for CASSVAGANVLTF.

The genes are TRBV7-8 and TRBJ1-3; TRBD1 aligns across 7 bases. V shed 5 bases and J 4 bases; nucleotides not matched to a gene: 23. Per germline, CDR1 SGHVS and CDR2 FQNEAQ. The CDR3 is 20 amino acids. CDR3 protein: CASSVPPGQKHESVGNTIYF. In nucleotides, the CDR3 is TGTGCCAGCAGCGTCCCGCCGGGACAGAAACACGAATCGGTGGGAAACACCATATATTTT.

The chain links TRBV7-2 to TRBJ2-1; no definite D call. Deletions cut 3 bases from V and 5 bases from J, with 8 bases between. The CDR3 loop spans 13 amino acids. Germline V gives CDR1 SGHTA, CDR2 FQGNSA. The CDR3 loop is CASSFGQHNEQFF. CDR3 nucleotides: TGTGCCAGCAGCTTTGGTCAGCACAATGAGCAGTTCTTC.

The chain carries TRBV19 and TRBJ2-7; D tentatively fits TRBD1 or TRBD2 (5 bases each). Trimming cost V 2 bases and J 4 bases, with 21 bases left between them. The CDR3 length is 17 residues. Looked up from germline, CDR1 is LNHDA and CDR2 is SQIVND (reference sequence). DNA of the CDR3: TGTGCCAGTAGTATATATGCCGGGACCTATTCATCTTACGAGCAGTACTTC. Translating gives CASSIYAGTYSSYEQYF.

The chain recombines TRBV4-3 with TRBJ1-5; D gene ambiguous. Germline V lookup: CDR1 LGHNA, CDR2 YSLEER. The CDR3 runs to 16 residues. The V gene lost 0 bases and the J gene lost 5 bases, with 14 bases spanning the gap. CDR3 in DNA: TGCGCCAGCAGCCAAGATCGAGTTGGGATACATCAGCCCCAGCATTTT. Protein product: CASSQDRVGIHQPQHF.

This chain joins TRBV6-6 and TRBJ2-7; D ambiguous. V was cut by 0 bases and J by 0 bases, with 9 bases left in between. The CDR3 is 15 amino acids. Germline CDR1 MNHNY, CDR2 SVGAGI (reference sequence). CDR3 loop: CASSYSYPSSYEQYF. Here the CDR3 DNA reads TGTGCCAGCAGTTACTCGTACCCCAGCTCCTACGAGCAGTACTTC.

The CDR3 reads CASSLGRVGYEQYF. CDR3 nucleotide sequence: TGTGCCAGCAGCTTAGGGAGGGTAGGCTACGAGCAGTACTTC. V is TRBV7-8 and J is TRBJ2-7; D possibly corresponds to TRBD2 (6 bases). CDR3 size: 14 residues. Trimming shortened V by 1 base and J by 3 bases, and 10 bases separated the two germline ends. Germline-derived CDR1 and CDR2 are SGHVS and FQNEAQ.